These 10 T cell receptor beta chains share one sample of origin, sequenced in a study of identical twins. TCRdb reprocessed the 5' RACE reads with MiXCR, giving one entry per CDR3 protein. The table includes over 550,000 distinct CDR3 sequences, just over 7% detected once. In addition, the sample was reused for a study of yellow fever vaccine responses in identical twins.

The sample consisted of PBMCs. The source is a woman aged 18 to 35 in good health.

The gene calls are TRBV28 and TRBJ2-7; tentative D call: TRBD1 (6 bases). The germline V gene has CDR1 MDHEN and CDR2 SYDVKM. Trimming removed 7 bases at V and 3 bases at J, with 22 bases between. The CDR3 has 16 residues. CDR3 loop: CASNPWAQKGGYEQYV. CDR3 coding DNA: TGTGCCAGCAACCCCTGGGCTCAAAAAGGGGGCTACGAGCAGTACGTC.

This clonotype was detected many times. The rearrangement joins TRBV18 to TRBJ2-1; 14 nucleotides match TRBD2. With V trimmed by 3 bases and J by 9 bases, 7 bases remained unmatched. The CDR3 contains 16 residues. CDR1 and CDR2 from the germline V gene are KGHSH and LQKENI. This CDR3 is CASSPPTSGGAVEQFF. The CDR3 bases are TGTGCCAGCTCACCGCCGACTAGCGGGGGGGCCGTTGAGCAGTTCTTC.

This clonotype was seen only once. The chain employs TRBV2 and TRBJ2-5; D is possibly TRBD1 (6 bases). Deletions cut 6 bases from V and 1 base from J, with 18 bases between. Germline CDR1 and CDR2: SNHLY and FYNNEI. CDR3 length equals 16 residues. DNA for the CDR3: TGTGCCAGCAGGAATGACAGGTCTTTGGGCCAAGAGACCCAGTACTTC. It codes for CASRNDRSLGQETQYF. Combining the CDR3 with reference TRBV2 and TRBJ2-5 gives the whole variable domain EPEVTQTPSHQVTQMGQEVILRCVPISNHLYFYWYRQILGQKVEFLVSFYNNEISEKSEIFDDQFSVERPDGSNFTLKIRSTKLEDSAMYFCASRNDRSLGQETQYFGPGTRLLVL.

This clonotype was seen only a few times. The CDR3 sequence is CASSTAGGPHEQFF. Written as DNA, the CDR3 is TGTGCCAGCAGCACGGCGGGAGGGCCCCATGAGCAGTTCTTC. V gene TRBV5-5 combines with J gene TRBJ2-1, with TRBD2 matching over 9 bases. The CDR3 length is 14 residues. The germline V gene has CDR1 SGHKS and CDR2 YYEKEE (reference sequence). V trimming: 4 bases; J trimming: 8 bases; junction bases outside the gene matches: 7.

In this sample, this clonotype turned up many times. The chain is built from TRBV20-1 and TRBJ2-3; 10 nucleotides match TRBD2. The J segment lost 2 bases and the V segment lost 0 bases, leaving 5 bases of the junction unmatched. Germline V lookup: CDR1 DFQATT, CDR2 SNEGSKA (reference sequence). This CDR3 has 16 residues. The CDR3: CSARDPLAGDTDTQYF. The CDR3, as DNA: TGCAGTGCTAGAGATCCTCTAGCGGGGGACACAGATACGCAGTATTTT.

There are a few counts of this clonotype. This chain connects TRBV10-2 to TRBJ1-1, with D hard to call. CDR1 and CDR2 (germline): WSHSY, SAAADI. The CDR3 spans 13 residues. The V and J ends lost 2 bases and 5 bases respectively, with 9 bases between them. CDR3 region: CASSERVSTEAFF. For the CDR3, the DNA is TGCGCCAGCAGTGAGAGGGTTTCGACTGAAGCTTTCTTT.

There are a few counts of this clonotype. The chain couples TRBV20-1 to TRBJ2-2; no clear D gene. Trimming left V 5 bases short and J 5 bases short, with 15 bases between. This CDR3 contains 14 residues. The germline V gene encodes CDR1 DFQATT and CDR2 SNEGSKA (reference sequence). CDR3 in DNA: TGCAGTGCTTCGACACCCGTCGGTACCGGGGAGCTGTTTTTT. This gives the protein CSASTPVGTGELFF.

The rearrangement links TRBV11-2 to TRBJ2-2; TRBD2 agrees at 7 bases. This CDR3 has 17 amino acids. Germline-derived CDR1 and CDR2 are SGHAT and FQNNGV. V lost 1 base, J lost 0 bases, and 5 bases stayed unmatched. The CDR3 here is CASSLGRLAANTGELFF. In DNA, the CDR3 is TGTGCCAGCAGCTTAGGACGTCTAGCGGCGAACACCGGGGAGCTGTTTTTT.

This clonotype has at least ten counts. The chain uses TRBV12-3 or TRBV12-4 and TRBJ2-3; D remains unclear. The CDR3 spans 14 residues. The CDR3: CVSARLPSTDTQYF. The CDR3 nucleotides are TGTGTCTCGGCCCGGCTACCCAGCACAGATACGCAGTATTTT.

This clonotype has a handful of counts. The rearrangement links TRBV24-1 to TRBJ1-1, with a weak D call TRBD1 (6 bases). The CDR3 consists of 13 residues. The germline gives CDR1 KGHDR, CDR2 SFDVKD. V was trimmed by 6 bases and J by 4 bases, leaving 11 bases between them. CDR3 protein: CATSNTGSTEAFF. The CDR3 DNA is TGTGCCACCAGTAACACAGGGAGCACTGAAGCTTTCTTT.